This T cell receptor beta chain is from a study of T cells after posttransplantation cyclophosphamide. The naive gate required viable CD3+CD4+ or CD3+CD8+ cells with CCR7+CD45RA+CD45RO-CD95-CD27+CD28+ phenotype. The V end lost 2 bases, the J end lost 2 bases, and 12 bases lay between the germline ends. The CDR3 is made up of 15 amino acids. CDR1 and CDR2 from the germline V gene are MNHEY and SVGAGI. Data came from immunoSEQ multiplex PCR; TCRdb stores just in-frame clones and leaves some out. Seen here are approximately 17,000 clones, 94% observed once, and the top ten hold 0.25% to 0.3%. The sample comprised naive CD4+ T cells sorted from blood. The V gene is TRBV6-5, the J gene TRBJ2-5; D is uncertain. The receptor was isolated from a woman between 45 and 60 years old in good health and a related stem cell transplant donor. The chain's CDR3 is CASSYQPEIQETQYF. As DNA, the CDR3 is TGTGCCAGCAGTTACCAACCCGAGATTCAAGAGACCCAGTACTTC.